The T cell receptor beta chain under discussion was sequenced for a study of glioma-infiltrating T cells. Notes on the study in general: Non-neoplastic patients had below-expected tissue-blood divergence, while all gliomas exceeded expectation. Very few CDR3 sequences were shared between tissue and blood.

Notes on this clonotype: Its target is not known. One end of the junction does not line up with germline, which may come from a read error.

Amplification of TCR alpha and beta CDR3 regions from RNA used iRepertoire nested multiplex PCR. Tissue mRNA or PBMC total RNA, roughly 100-400 ng, went into one-step reverse transcription and amplification. TCRdb reprocessed the multiplex PCR reads via MiXCR and lists one record per CDR3 protein. The sample contains around 140,000 distinct CDR3 sequences, around 40% of which appear only once. The specimen was glioma tissue, nonneoplastic brain tissue, or PBMCs (not recorded which). This receptor was identified in a human donor with low-grade glioma or glioblastoma, undergoing nonglioma brain surgery, or in good health (not recorded which).

DNA of the CDR3: TGTGCCGGCAGTTTAATCTTACAGGGCGGCTACGAGCAGTACTTC. Residues: CAGSLILQGGYEQYF. The chain links TRBV12-3 or TRBV12-4 to TRBJ2-7; D might be TRBD1 (6 bases). CDR3 length: 15 residues.